The 9 T cell receptor beta chains reported below all come from one sample, sequenced in a study of T-cell reconstitution after alpha-beta-depleted transplantation in children. During its preparation, the TCRbeta library received unique molecular identifiers. TCRdb itself ran the PCR reads through MiXCR, one entry per CDR3 protein. The sample carries approximately 630,000 distinct CDR3 sequences, around 13% recorded once. The specimen comprised PBMCs, sampled before TCRalphabeta/CD19-depleted stem cell transplant. The receptors were sampled from a girl between 2 and 10 years old with congenital amegakaryocytic thrombocytopenia, due to receive a stem cell transplant.

The chain joins TRBV3-1 to TRBJ2-7; no reliable D call. The germline V and J ends were trimmed by 0 bases and 5 bases, with 8 bases remaining between them. This CDR3 is 13 amino acids long. Germline V gives CDR1 LGHDT, CDR2 YNNKEL (reference sequence). The CDR3 DNA follows: TGTGCCAGCAGCCAAGACAGGCGCGACGAGCAGTACTTC. Its protein product is CASSQDRRDEQYF.

The chain is built from TRBV10-3 and TRBJ2-3, with D maybe TRBD2 (6 bases). Deletions cut 4 bases from V and 3 bases from J, with 14 bases between. Per the germline V gene, CDR1 is ENHRY and CDR2 is SYGVKD. This CDR3 region has 15 residues. CDR3 in DNA: TGTGCCATCAGTGCCTCGGGAGATGGGACAGATACGCAGTATTTT. Translating it yields CAISASGDGTDTQYF.

The chain links TRBV12-3 or TRBV12-4 to TRBJ2-5; the match to TRBD2 covers 7 bases. The V segment lost 5 bases and the J segment 4 bases; nucleotides outside the gene matches: 13. This CDR3 is built from 16 residues. DNA of the CDR3: TGTGCCAGCAGTCAAAGCGGGACGGGGGTTCGAGAGACCCAGTACTTC. Translating it yields CASSQSGTGVRETQYF.

This clonotype was seen ten or more times. The rearrangement joins TRBV5-1 to TRBJ1-5; tentatively, D is TRBD1 (6 bases). CDR3 size: 15 residues. Germline V gene lookup returns CDR1 SGHRS and CDR2 YFSETQ. The V and J ends lost 2 bases and 5 bases respectively, with 14 bases between them. As DNA, the CDR3 is TGCGCCAGCAGCTTTGCAGGGGCCGTCGATCAGCCCCAGCATTTT. This sequence encodes CASSFAGAVDQPQHF.

This clonotype was detected a few times. This chain connects TRBV5-1 to TRBJ2-1; D might be TRBD2 (5 bases). CDR3 size: 16 residues. V lost 4 bases and J lost 5, with 19 bases in between. Per germline, CDR1 SGHRS and CDR2 YFSETQ. The CDR3 reads CASSPLRAGVHNEQFF. As DNA, the CDR3 is TGCGCCAGCAGCCCGTTGAGGGCAGGCGTCCACAATGAGCAGTTCTTC.

This clonotype appeared a few times. The rearrangement links TRBV5-1 to TRBJ2-5; tentative D call: TRBD2 (6 bases). There are 14 residues in the CDR3. V was shortened by 5 bases and J by 3 bases, with 14 bases between the two germline ends. Germline values: CDR1 SGHRS, CDR2 YFSETQ. The CDR3 DNA reads TGCGCCAGCAGAACGGAACCGGGGGAAGAGACCCAGTACTTC. It is translated as CASRTEPGEETQYF. Variable domain in full (rest from reference TRBV5-1 and TRBJ2-5): KAGVTQTPRYLIKTRGQQVTLSCSPISGHRSVSWYQQTPGQGLQFLFEYFSETQRNKGNFPGRFSGRQFSNSRSEMNVSTLELGDSALYLCASRTEPGEETQYFGPGTRLLVL.

This clonotype was counted only a few times. The chain is built from TRBV20-1 and TRBJ1-4; D gene unclear. Trimming took off 4 bases at V and 8 bases at J, with 11 bases between the two ends. CDR1 is DFQATT, CDR2 SNEGSKA, per germline (reference sequence). The CDR3 has 12 amino acids. The CDR3 reads CSATPEGEKLFF. CDR3 DNA sequence: TGCAGTGCTACCCCCGAGGGCGAAAAACTGTTTTTT.

This clonotype came up many times. The V and J genes are TRBV9 and TRBJ2-7, with D perhaps matching TRBD1 (5 bases). The V end was cut by 1 base, the J end by 3 bases, with 14 bases between. The germline V gene has CDR1 SGDLS and CDR2 YYNGEE. The CDR3 totals 15 residues. The CDR3 sequence: CASSVTSGFGYEQYF. In nucleotides, the CDR3 is TGTGCCAGCAGCGTAACCTCAGGGTTTGGCTACGAGCAGTACTTC.

V and J are TRBV7-8 and TRBJ2-7; perhaps D is TRBD1 or TRBD2 (5 bases each). Trimming removed 4 bases at V and 3 bases at J, with 16 bases between. The germline CDR1 and CDR2 sequences are SGHVS and FQNEAQ. The CDR3 totals 15 residues. The DNA of the CDR3 is TGTGCCAGCAGCTCGGACCGGGACGGATACTACGAGCAGTACTTC. Translating it yields CASSSDRDGYYEQYF.